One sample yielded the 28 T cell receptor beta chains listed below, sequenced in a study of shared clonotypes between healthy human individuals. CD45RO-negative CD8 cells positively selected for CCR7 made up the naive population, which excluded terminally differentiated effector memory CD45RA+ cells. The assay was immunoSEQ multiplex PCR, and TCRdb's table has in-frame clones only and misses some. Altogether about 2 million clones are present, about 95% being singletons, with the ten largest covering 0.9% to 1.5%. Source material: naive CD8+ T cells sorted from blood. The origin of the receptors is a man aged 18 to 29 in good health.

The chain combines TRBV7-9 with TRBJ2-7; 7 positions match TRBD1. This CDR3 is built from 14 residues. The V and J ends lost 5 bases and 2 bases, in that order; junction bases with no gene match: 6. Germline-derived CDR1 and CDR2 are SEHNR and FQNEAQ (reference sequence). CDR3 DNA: TGTGCCAGCAGCACCCGGACAGGTACCTACGAGCAGTACTTC. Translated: CASSTRTGTYEQYF.

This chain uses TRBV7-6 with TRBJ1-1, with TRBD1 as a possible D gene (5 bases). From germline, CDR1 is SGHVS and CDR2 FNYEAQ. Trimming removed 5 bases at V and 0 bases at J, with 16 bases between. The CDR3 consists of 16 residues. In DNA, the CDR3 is TGTGCCAGCAGCCCTAACCCCCCCAGGGTGAACACTGAAGCTTTCTTT. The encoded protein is CASSPNPPRVNTEAFF.

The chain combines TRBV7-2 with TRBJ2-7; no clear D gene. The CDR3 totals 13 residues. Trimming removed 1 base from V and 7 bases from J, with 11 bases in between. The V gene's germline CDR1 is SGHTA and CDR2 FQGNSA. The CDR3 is CASSLGLGIEQYF. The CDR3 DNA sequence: TGTGCCAGCAGCTTAGGGCTGGGGATTGAGCAGTACTTC.

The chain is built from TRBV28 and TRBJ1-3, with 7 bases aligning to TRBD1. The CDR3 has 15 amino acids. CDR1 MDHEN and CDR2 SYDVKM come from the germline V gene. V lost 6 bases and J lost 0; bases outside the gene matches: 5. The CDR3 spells CASRLDRTSGNTIYF. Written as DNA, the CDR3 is TGTGCCAGCAGACTGGACAGGACCTCTGGAAACACCATATATTTT.

DNA for the CDR3: TGTGCCAGCAGCTTAGGAAAAGGGAAACACTACGAGCAGTACTTC. This encodes CASSLGKGKHYEQYF. The V and J genes are TRBV7-9 and TRBJ2-7; D uncertain. Per germline, CDR1 SEHNR and CDR2 FQNEAQ (reference sequence). CDR3 length: 15 amino acids. Deletions cut 1 base from V and 3 bases from J, with 13 bases between.

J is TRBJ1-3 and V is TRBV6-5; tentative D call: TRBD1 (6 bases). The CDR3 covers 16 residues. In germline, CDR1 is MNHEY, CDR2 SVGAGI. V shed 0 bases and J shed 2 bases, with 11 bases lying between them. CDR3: CASSYSLSGAGNTIYF. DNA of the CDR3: TGTGCCAGCAGTTACTCATTGTCAGGGGCTGGAAACACCATATATTTT.

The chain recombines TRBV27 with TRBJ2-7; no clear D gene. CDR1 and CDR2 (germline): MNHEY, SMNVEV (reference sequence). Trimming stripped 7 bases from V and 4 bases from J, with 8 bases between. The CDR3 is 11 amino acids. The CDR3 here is CASMEGYEQYF. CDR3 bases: TGTGCCAGCATGGAAGGATACGAGCAGTACTTC.

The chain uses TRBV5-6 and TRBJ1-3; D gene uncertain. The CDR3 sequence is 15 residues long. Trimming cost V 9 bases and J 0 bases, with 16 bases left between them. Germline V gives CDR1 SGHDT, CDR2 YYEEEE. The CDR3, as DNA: TGTGCCACCTTCCGGGGTCTGAACTCTGGAAACACCATATATTTT. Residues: CATFRGLNSGNTIYF.

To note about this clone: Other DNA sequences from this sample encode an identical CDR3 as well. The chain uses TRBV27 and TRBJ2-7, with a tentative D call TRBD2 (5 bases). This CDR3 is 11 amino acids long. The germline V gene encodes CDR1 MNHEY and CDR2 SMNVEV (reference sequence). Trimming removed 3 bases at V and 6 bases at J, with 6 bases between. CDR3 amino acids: CASSFAGEQYF. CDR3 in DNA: TGTGCCAGCAGTTTCGCGGGCGAGCAGTACTTC.

Written as DNA, the CDR3 is TGTGCCAGCAGCCCTGGAAATCTACCGAACACTGAAGCTTTCTTT. As protein: CASSPGNLPNTEAFF. The rearrangement uses TRBV7-3 and TRBJ1-1; D call uncertain. The CDR3 totals 15 residues. V was cut by 5 bases and J by 1 base, with 14 bases left in between. Germline CDR1 SGHTA, CDR2 FQGTGA.

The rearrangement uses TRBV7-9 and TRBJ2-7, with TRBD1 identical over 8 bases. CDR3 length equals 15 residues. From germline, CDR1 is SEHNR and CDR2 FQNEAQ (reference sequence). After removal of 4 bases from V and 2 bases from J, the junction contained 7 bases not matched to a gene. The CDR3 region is CASSSPPGGTYEQYF. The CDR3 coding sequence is TGTGCCAGCAGCTCGCCACCAGGGGGCACCTACGAGCAGTACTTC.

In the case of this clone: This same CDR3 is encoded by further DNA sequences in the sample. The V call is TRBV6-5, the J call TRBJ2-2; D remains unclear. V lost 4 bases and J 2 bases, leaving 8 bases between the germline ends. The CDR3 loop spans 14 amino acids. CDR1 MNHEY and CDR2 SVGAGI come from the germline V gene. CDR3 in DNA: TGTGCCAGCAGTTGGGGATTAAACACCGGGGAGCTGTTTTTT. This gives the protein CASSWGLNTGELFF.

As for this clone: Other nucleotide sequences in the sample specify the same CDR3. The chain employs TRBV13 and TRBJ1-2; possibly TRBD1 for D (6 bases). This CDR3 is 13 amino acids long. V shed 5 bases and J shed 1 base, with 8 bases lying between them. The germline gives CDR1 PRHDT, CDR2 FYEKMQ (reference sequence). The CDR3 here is CASSQQGNYGYTF. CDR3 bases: TGTGCCAGCAGCCAACAGGGTAACTATGGCTACACCTTC.

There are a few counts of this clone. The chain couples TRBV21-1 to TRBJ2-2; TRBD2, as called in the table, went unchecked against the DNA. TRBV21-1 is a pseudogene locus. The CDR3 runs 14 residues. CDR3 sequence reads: CASSKDRYTGELFF. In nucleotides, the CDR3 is TGTGCCAGCAGCAAAGATAGATACACCGGGGAGCTGTTTTTT.

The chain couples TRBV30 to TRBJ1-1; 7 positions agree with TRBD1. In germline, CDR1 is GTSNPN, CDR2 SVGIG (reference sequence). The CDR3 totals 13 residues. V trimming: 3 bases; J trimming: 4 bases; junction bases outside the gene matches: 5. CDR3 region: CAWSADRLTEAFF. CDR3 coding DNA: TGTGCCTGGAGCGCGGACAGGCTCACTGAAGCTTTCTTT.

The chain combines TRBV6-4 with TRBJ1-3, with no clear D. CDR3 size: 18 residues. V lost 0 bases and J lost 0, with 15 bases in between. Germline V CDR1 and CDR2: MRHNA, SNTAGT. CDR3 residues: CASSDSIRPGPSGNTIYF. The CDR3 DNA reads TGTGCCAGCAGTGACTCGATCAGACCAGGCCCCTCTGGAAACACCATATATTTT.

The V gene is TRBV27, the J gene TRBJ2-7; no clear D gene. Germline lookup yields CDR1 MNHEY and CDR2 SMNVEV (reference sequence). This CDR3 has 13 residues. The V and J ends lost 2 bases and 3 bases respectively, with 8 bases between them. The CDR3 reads CASSLRVYYEQYF. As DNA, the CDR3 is TGTGCCAGCAGTTTAAGGGTATACTACGAGCAGTACTTC.

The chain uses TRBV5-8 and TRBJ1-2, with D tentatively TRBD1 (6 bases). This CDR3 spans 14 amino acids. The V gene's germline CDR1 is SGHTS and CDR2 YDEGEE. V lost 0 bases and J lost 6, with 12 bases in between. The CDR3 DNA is TGTGCCAGCAGCTTGGTTCAGGGGCTGGATGGCTACACCTTC. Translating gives CASSLVQGLDGYTF. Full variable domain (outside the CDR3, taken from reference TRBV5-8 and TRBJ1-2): EAGVTQSPTHLIKTRGQQATLRCSPISGHTSVYWYQQALGLGLQFLLWYDEGEERNRGNFPPRFSGRQFPNYSSELNVNALELEDSALYLCASSLVQGLDGYTFGSGTRLTVV.

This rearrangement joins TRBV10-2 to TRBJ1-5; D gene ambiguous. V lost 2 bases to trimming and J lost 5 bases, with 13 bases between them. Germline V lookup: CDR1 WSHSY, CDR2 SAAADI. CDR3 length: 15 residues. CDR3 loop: CASSEIHPGDQPQHF. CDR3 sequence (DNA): TGCGCCAGCAGTGAGATCCATCCTGGGGATCAGCCCCAGCATTTT.

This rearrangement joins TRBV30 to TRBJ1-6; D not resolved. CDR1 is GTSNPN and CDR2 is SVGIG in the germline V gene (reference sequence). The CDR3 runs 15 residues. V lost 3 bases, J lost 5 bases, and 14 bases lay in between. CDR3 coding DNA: TGTGCCTGGAGAAACCCGGGTCAAGATAATTCACCCCTCCACTTT. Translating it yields CAWRNPGQDNSPLHF.

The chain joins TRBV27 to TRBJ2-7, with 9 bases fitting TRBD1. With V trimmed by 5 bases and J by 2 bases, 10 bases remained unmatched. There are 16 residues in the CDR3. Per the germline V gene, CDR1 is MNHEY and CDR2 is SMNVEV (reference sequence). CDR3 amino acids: CASSPSQGARAYEQYF. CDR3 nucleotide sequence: TGTGCCAGCAGTCCATCACAGGGGGCGAGGGCCTACGAGCAGTACTTC.

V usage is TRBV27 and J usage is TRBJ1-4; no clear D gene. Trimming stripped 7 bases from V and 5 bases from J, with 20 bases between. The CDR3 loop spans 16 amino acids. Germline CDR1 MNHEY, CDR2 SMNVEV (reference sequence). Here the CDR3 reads CASKPNDGQVNEKLFF. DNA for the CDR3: TGTGCCAGCAAACCCAACGACGGGCAAGTGAATGAAAAACTGTTTTTT.

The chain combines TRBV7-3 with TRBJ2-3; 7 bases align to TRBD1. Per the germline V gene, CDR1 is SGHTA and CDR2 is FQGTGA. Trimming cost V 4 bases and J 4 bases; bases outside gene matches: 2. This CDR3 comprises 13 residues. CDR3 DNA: TGTGCCAGCAGCTCCGGACAGGCAGATACGCAGTATTTT. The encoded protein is CASSSGQADTQYF.

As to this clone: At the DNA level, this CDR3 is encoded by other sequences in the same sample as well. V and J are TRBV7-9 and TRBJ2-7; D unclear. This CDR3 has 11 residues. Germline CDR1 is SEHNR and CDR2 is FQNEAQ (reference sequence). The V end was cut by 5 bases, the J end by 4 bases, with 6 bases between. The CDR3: CASSPGYEQYF. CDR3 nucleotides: TGTGCCAGCAGCCCCGGGTACGAGCAGTACTTC.

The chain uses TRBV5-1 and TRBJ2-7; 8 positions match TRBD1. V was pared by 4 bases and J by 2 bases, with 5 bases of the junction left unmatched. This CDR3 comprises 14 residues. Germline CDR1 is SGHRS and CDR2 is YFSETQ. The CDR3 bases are TGCGCCAGCAGCATCGGACAGGGACCCTACGAGCAGTACTTC. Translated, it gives CASSIGQGPYEQYF.

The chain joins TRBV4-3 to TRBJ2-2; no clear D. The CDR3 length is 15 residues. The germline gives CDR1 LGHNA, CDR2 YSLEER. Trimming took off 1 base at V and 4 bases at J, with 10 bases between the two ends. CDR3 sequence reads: CASSQVIGSTGELFF. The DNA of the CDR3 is TGCGCCAGCAGCCAAGTGATTGGGTCCACCGGGGAGCTGTTTTTT.

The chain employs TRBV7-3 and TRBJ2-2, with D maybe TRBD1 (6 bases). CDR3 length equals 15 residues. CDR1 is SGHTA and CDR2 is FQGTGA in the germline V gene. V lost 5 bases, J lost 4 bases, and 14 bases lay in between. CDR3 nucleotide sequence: TGTGCCAGCAGCCCTCGGACAGCTTTCACCGGGGAGCTGTTTTTT. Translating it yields CASSPRTAFTGELFF.

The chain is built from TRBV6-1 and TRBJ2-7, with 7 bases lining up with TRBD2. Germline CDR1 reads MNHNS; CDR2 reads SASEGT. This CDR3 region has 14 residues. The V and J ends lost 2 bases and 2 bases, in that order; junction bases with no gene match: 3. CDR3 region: CASSEWGGTYEQYF. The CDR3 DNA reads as TGTGCCAGCAGTGAATGGGGGGGAACCTACGAGCAGTACTTC.